This T cell receptor (beta chain) was obtained from a study of OX40 agonist ivuxolimab in advanced cancers. Here immunoSEQ multiplex PCR was the method, and the copy in TCRdb shows in-frame clones only, minus some. The sample consists of about 34,000 clones, approximately 80% of them appearing once. General study findings and limits: The mean number of expanded clones was higher in CD8+ T cells than in CD4+.

Autoimmune disease history or systemic immunosuppression led to patient exclusion. The investigators sampled blood at baseline, at cycle 4 day 1, and at cycle 7 day 1. A note on this clone: Its specificity is unknown.

Sequenced material: CD4+ or CD8+ T cells sorted from blood, taken in a trial of the OX40 agonist ivuxolimab. This clonotype was sampled from an adult with an advanced solid tumor such as melanoma, head and neck, liver or kidney cancer.

The CDR3 reads CASSSREGPYYGYTF. The CDR3 nucleotides read TGCGCCAGCAGCTCGCGGGAGGGGCCGTACTATGGCTACACCTTC. The chain carries TRBV5-1 and TRBJ1-2; TRBD1 might be the D (5 bases). Per the germline V gene, CDR1 is SGHRS and CDR2 is YFSETQ. This CDR3 spans 15 amino acids. V gave up 3 bases and J gave up 3 bases, with 15 bases separating them.